The 24 T cell receptor beta chains presented below share a single source sample, sequenced in a study of beta chain features in type 1 diabetes. Their target antigens are unknown. Study outcomes and limitations: Among patients with Type 1 diabetes, TCRB CDR3s were moderately but significantly shorter in every one of the four CD4+ subsets.

Of the isolated RNA, all was reverse transcribed, and so the sequenced material was expressed TCRB transcripts. Profiling relied on immunoSEQ multiplex PCR, and the TCRdb table lists in-frame clones only, not all of them. The data show about 650,000 clones, around 11% seen once. The sample consisted of naive CD4+ T cells from blood. Receptor source: a man aged 25 to 40 with type 1 diabetes.

The chain uses TRBV5-4 and TRBJ2-3; D is unclear. CDR1 and CDR2 (germline): SGHNT, YYREEE (reference sequence). This CDR3 is built from 13 residues. Trimming took 2 bases from V and 4 from J, leaving 8 bases between them. CDR3: CASSFLGPDTQYF. The CDR3 bases are TGTGCCAGCAGCTTCCTAGGCCCAGATACGCAGTATTTT.

The J gene is TRBJ2-1, the V gene TRBV7-2; 7 bases are a match to TRBD1. The germline gives CDR1 SGHTA, CDR2 FQGNSA. V trimming: 1 base; J trimming: 5 bases; junction bases outside the gene matches: 2. There are 14 residues in the CDR3. This CDR3 is CASSLGQGNNEQFF. The CDR3 DNA is TGTGCCAGCAGCTTAGGACAGGGCAACAATGAGCAGTTCTTC.

As for this clone: Its ends do not fully match the called genes, so a read error is possible. CDR3 nucleotide sequence: TGTGCCAGCACCTTAAGATCAACGAGGTTCCAAGAGACCCAGTACTTC. Protein sequence: CASTLRSTRFQETQYF. The rearrangement joins TRBV11-2 to TRBJ2-5; the D is unclear. Germline-derived CDR1 and CDR2 are SGHAT and FQNNGV. The CDR3 is 16 residues long.

This clone has more than one count but fewer than ten. This specimen includes other DNA sequences encoding the same CDR3. This chain links TRBV6-5 with TRBJ1-6; D uncertain. This CDR3 is 15 amino acids long. With 5 bases removed from V and 0 bases from J, the gap between germline ends came to 8 bases. The germline gives CDR1 MNHEY, CDR2 SVGAGI. The CDR3 DNA reads as TGTGCCAGCAGTCGGGAGAGCTCCTATAATTCACCCCTCCACTTT. Amino acid sequence: CASSRESSYNSPLHF.

This rearrangement joins TRBV7-2 to TRBJ2-1; 12 bases agree with TRBD2. Germline lookup yields CDR1 SGHTA and CDR2 FQGNSA. There are 15 residues in the CDR3. Germline trimming cut 1 base from V and 12 bases from J; bases unmatched to any gene: 7. The CDR3 DNA follows: TGTGCCAGCAGCTTAGTTACTAGCGGGGGGCAACGGCAGTTCTTC. Amino acids: CASSLVTSGGQRQFF.

This chain connects TRBV15 to TRBJ1-5, with 7 bases aligning to TRBD1. V lost 4 bases to trimming and J lost 6 bases; unmatched junction nucleotides: 9. The germline gives CDR1 LNHNV, CDR2 YYDKDF (reference sequence). CDR3 size: 15 residues. The CDR3: CATSTSRQGGQPQHF. The CDR3 DNA sequence: TGTGCCACCAGCACCTCTCGACAGGGCGGTCAGCCCCAGCATTTT.

This sequence joins TRBV7-2 and TRBJ1-4, with D maybe TRBD1 (5 bases). The V end lost 2 bases, the J end lost 9 bases, and 19 bases lay between the germline ends. The germline gives CDR1 SGHTA, CDR2 FQGNSA. CDR3 length: 16 residues. Here the CDR3 DNA reads TGTGCCAGCAGCTTACATGAGGCAGGGAATGCTAAAAAACTGTTTTTT. Its protein is CASSLHEAGNAKKLFF.

The chain carries TRBV7-8 and TRBJ1-2, with D tentatively TRBD1 (5 bases). Germline loops: CDR1 SGHVS, CDR2 FQNEAQ. V lost 5 bases and J 4 bases, leaving 14 bases between the germline ends. This CDR3 has 14 residues. CDR3 nucleotide sequence: TGTGCCAGCAGCCCTCGGGAAGGGGTCTATGGCTACACCTTC. Protein product: CASSPREGVYGYTF.

This rearrangement joins TRBV7-2 to TRBJ1-5; weak D call: TRBD1 (5 bases). Germline loops: CDR1 SGHTA, CDR2 FQGNSA. Deletions cut 1 base from V and 4 bases from J, with 11 bases between. CDR3 length: 15 residues. The CDR3 DNA follows: TGTGCCAGCAGCTTAGAGGGCAGGGTAAATCAGCCCCAGCATTTT. Its protein is CASSLEGRVNQPQHF.

This chain connects TRBV2 to TRBJ1-5, with D unclear. The CDR3 sequence is 11 residues long. Germline V gene sequence: CDR1 SNHLY, CDR2 FYNNEI. The V gene lost 1 base and the J gene lost 9 bases, with 4 bases spanning the gap. CDR3 in DNA: TGTGCCAGCAGTGAAGTGGGGCCCCAGCATTTT. This sequence encodes CASSEVGPQHF.

This chain links TRBV4-3 with TRBJ2-7; 8 nucleotides align to TRBD2. The CDR3 covers 16 residues. Per germline, CDR1 LGHNA and CDR2 YSLEER. The V segment lost 1 base and the J segment 6 bases; nucleotides outside the gene matches: 11. The CDR3 loop is CASSQGHSGTSGEQYF. In DNA form, the CDR3 reads TGCGCCAGCAGCCAAGGTCATTCCGGGACTAGTGGCGAGCAGTACTTC.

V and J are TRBV18 and TRBJ1-2; perhaps TRBD1 as D (5 bases). Germline assignment: CDR1 KGHSH and CDR2 LQKENI. With 4 bases removed from V and 5 bases from J, the gap between germline ends came to 17 bases. The CDR3 is made up of 15 amino acids. In DNA form, the CDR3 reads TGTGCCAGCTCACATGGGACTGGAGGAGGATATGGCTACACCTTC. Protein product: CASSHGTGGGYGYTF.

In this sample, this clone turned up a few times. The chain couples TRBV5-1 to TRBJ2-1, with TRBD1 as a possible D gene (6 bases). The CDR3 consists of 16 residues. The germline V gene encodes CDR1 SGHRS and CDR2 YFSETQ. Trimming left V 0 bases short and J 3 bases short, with 13 bases between. CDR3 nucleotides: TGCGCCAGCAGCTTGGCCAACAGGGAAGACTACAATGAGCAGTTCTTC. This gives the protein CASSLANREDYNEQFF.

This clone was seen a few times. The V and J genes are TRBV21-1 and TRBJ2-7; TRBD2 is taken as the D call from the table, unchecked against the DNA. TRBV21-1 is a pseudogene segment. There are 12 residues in the CDR3. CDR3 protein: CASSPRSYEQYF. In DNA form, the CDR3 reads TGTGCCAGCAGCCCTCGCTCCTACGAGCAGTACTTC.

The DNA for the CDR3 is TGTGCCACCACCGGGGCTCGTGGAACTGAAGCTTTCTTT. The encoded protein is CATTGARGTEAFF. V and J are TRBV25-1 and TRBJ1-1, with a tentative D call TRBD1 (5 bases). V was clipped by 10 bases and J by 5 bases, with 17 bases between them. CDR3 length: 13 residues. CDR1 is MGHDK and CDR2 is SYGVNS in the germline V gene.

This clone was observed a handful of times. The V call is TRBV2, the J call TRBJ2-1; 13 positions match TRBD2. The junction had 11 bases not matched to a gene; V was cut back by 10 bases and J by 8 bases. Germline V gene sequence: CDR1 SNHLY, CDR2 FYNNEI. The CDR3 spans 15 residues. CDR3 region: CATRKGLAGLDEQFF. Here the CDR3 DNA reads TGTGCCACCAGAAAGGGACTAGCGGGGTTAGATGAGCAGTTCTTC.

The V call is TRBV7-9, the J call TRBJ1-2; D unresolved. V lost 4 bases to trimming and J lost 5 bases, with 8 bases between them. The CDR3 is made up of 12 amino acids. Germline V gives CDR1 SEHNR, CDR2 FQNEAQ (reference sequence). The CDR3: CASSSSDYGYTF. Written as DNA, the CDR3 is TGTGCCAGCAGCTCATCGGATTATGGCTACACCTTC.

The gene calls are TRBV7-2 and TRBJ2-3, with 9 positions matching TRBD2. Germline CDR1 reads SGHTA; CDR2 reads FQGNSA. The ends lost 0 bases at V and 2 bases at J; junction bases unmatched: 3. The CDR3 is 16 amino acids. The chain's CDR3 is CASSLASSGNTDTQYF. The CDR3 DNA is TGTGCCAGCAGCTTAGCGTCTAGCGGGAACACAGATACGCAGTATTTT.

The chain links TRBV7-2 to TRBJ2-1, with D perhaps given as TRBD1 or TRBD2 (5 bases each). Germline V lookup: CDR1 SGHTA, CDR2 FQGNSA. Trimming pared 5 bases from V and 8 bases from J, leaving 19 bases between. The CDR3 runs to 15 residues. The CDR3 region is CASSHTPGPEDEQFF. The DNA of the CDR3 is TGTGCCAGCAGCCATACCCCGGGACCTGAGGATGAGCAGTTCTTC. The whole variable domain, filled in from reference TRBV7-2 and TRBJ2-1, reads GAGVSQSPSNKVTEKGKDVELRCDPISGHTALYWYRQSLGQGLEFLIYFQGNSAPDKSGLPSDRFSAERTGGSVSTLTIQRTQQEDSAVYLCASSHTPGPEDEQFFGPGTRLTVL.

The CDR3 DNA is TGTGCCAGCAGCTCCCGCCCGTTCGTGCCCCAGCATTTT. This gives the protein CASSSRPFVPQHF. J is TRBJ1-5 and V is TRBV7-8; D is unclear. The germline V gene encodes CDR1 SGHVS and CDR2 FQNEAQ. This CDR3 is built from 13 residues. Trimming shortened V by 4 bases and J by 9 bases, and 13 bases separated the two germline ends.

This chain joins TRBV29-1 and TRBJ1-2; TRBD1 might be the D (5 bases). The germline V gene has CDR1 SQVTM and CDR2 ANQGSEA. Trimming pared 6 bases from V and 8 bases from J, leaving 19 bases between. The CDR3 spans 13 residues. The CDR3 sequence: CSVDRGLVQGYTF. CDR3 nucleotide sequence: TGCAGCGTGGACCGGGGGTTAGTACAGGGCTACACCTTC.

The V call is TRBV5-1, the J call TRBJ1-2; a possible D gene is TRBD1 (6 bases). Looked up from germline, CDR1 is SGHRS and CDR2 is YFSETQ. V lost 0 bases and J 3 bases, leaving 9 bases between the germline ends. The CDR3 has 14 residues. The CDR3 region has the DNA TGCGCCAGCAGCTTGGACAGGGCGGACTATGGCTACACCTTC. Its protein product is CASSLDRADYGYTF.

The chain's CDR3 is CASSLEAGDNSPLHF. DNA for the CDR3: TGTGCCAGCAGCTTAGAGGCAGGAGATAATTCACCCCTCCACTTT. The chain joins TRBV7-9 to TRBJ1-6; D not resolved. Germline V CDR1 and CDR2: SEHNR, FQNEAQ (reference sequence). V was shortened by 1 base and J by 5 bases, with 9 bases between the two germline ends. The CDR3 totals 15 residues. Supplemented by reference TRBV7-9 and TRBJ1-6, the full variable domain reads DTGVSQNPRHKITKRGQNVTFRCDPISEHNRLYWYRQTLGQGPEFLTYFQNEAQLEKSRLLSDRFSAERPKGSFSTLEIQRTEQGDSAMYLCASSLEAGDNSPLHFGNGTRLTVT.

This clone was detected only a few times. The chain has TRBV2 and TRBJ1-5; no reliable D call. CDR1 and CDR2 from the germline V gene are SNHLY and FYNNEI. The V end was cut by 6 bases, the J end by 7 bases, with 13 bases between. The CDR3 is made up of 13 amino acids. The CDR3 loop is CASSDGEKQPQHF. The CDR3 region has the DNA TGTGCCAGCAGCGACGGAGAGAAACAGCCCCAGCATTTT.